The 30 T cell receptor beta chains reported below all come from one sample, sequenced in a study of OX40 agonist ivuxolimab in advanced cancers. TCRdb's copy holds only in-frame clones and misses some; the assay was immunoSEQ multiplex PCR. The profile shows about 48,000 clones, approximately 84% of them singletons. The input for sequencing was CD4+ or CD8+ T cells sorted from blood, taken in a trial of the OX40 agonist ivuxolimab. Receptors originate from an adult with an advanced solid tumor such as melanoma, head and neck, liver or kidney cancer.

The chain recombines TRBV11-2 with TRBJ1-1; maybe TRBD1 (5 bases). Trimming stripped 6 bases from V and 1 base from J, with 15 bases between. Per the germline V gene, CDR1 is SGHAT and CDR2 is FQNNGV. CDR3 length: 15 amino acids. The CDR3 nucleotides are TGTGCCAGCAGGGGGGTTAGGACACGGAACACTGAAGCTTTCTTT. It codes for CASRGVRTRNTEAFF.

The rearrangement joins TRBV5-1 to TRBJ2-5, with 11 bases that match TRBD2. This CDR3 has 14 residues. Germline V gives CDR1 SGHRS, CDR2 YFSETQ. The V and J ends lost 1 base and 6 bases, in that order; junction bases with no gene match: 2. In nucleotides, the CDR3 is TGCGCCAGCAGCTTGTCTAGCGGGGGGCAGACCCAGTACTTC. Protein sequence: CASSLSSGGQTQYF.

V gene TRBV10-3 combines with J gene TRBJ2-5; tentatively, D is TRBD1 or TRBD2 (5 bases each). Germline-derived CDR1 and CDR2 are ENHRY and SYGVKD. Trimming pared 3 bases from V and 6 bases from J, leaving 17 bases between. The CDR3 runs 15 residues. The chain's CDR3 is CAISDWDRREKTQYF. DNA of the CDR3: TGTGCCATCAGTGATTGGGACCGCAGGGAGAAGACCCAGTACTTC.

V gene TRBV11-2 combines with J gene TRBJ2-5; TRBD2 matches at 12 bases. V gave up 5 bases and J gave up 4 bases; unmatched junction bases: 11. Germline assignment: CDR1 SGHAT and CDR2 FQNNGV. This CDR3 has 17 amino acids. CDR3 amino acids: CASSRTLAGGPVETQYF. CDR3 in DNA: TGTGCCAGCAGCCGTACTCTAGCGGGGGGGCCGGTAGAGACCCAGTACTTC.

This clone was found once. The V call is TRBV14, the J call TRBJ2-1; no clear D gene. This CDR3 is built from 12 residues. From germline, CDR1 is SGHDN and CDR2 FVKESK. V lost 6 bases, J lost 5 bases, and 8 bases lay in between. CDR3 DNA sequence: TGTGCCAGCAGTCCTCAACACAATGAGCAGTTCTTC. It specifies CASSPQHNEQFF.

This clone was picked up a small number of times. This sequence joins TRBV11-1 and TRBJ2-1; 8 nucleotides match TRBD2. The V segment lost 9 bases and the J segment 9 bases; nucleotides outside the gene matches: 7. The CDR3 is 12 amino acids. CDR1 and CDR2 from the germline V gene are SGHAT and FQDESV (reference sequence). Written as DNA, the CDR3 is TGTGCCAGTGAGCGGGAGAAGAGTGAGCAGTTCTTC. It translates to CASEREKSEQFF.

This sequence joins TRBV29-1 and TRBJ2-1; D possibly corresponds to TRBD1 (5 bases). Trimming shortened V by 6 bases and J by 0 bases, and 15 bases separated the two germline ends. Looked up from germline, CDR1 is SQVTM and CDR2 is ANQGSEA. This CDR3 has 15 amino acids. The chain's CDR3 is CSVLKGVASYNEQFF. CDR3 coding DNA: TGCAGCGTCTTGAAAGGGGTAGCCTCCTACAATGAGCAGTTCTTC.

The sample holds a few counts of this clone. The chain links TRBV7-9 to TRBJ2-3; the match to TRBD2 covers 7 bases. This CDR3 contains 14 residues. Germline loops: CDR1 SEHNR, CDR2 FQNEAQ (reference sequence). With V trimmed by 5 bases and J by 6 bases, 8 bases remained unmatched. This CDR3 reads CASSPSTSSDTQYF. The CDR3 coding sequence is TGTGCCAGCAGCCCTTCGACTAGCTCTGATACGCAGTATTTT. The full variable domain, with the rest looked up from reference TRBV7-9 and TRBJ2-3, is DTGVSQNPRHKITKRGQNVTFRCDPISEHNRLYWYRQTLGQGPEFLTYFQNEAQLEKSRLLSDRFSAERPKGSFSTLEIQRTEQGDSAMYLCASSPSTSSDTQYFGPGTRLTVL.

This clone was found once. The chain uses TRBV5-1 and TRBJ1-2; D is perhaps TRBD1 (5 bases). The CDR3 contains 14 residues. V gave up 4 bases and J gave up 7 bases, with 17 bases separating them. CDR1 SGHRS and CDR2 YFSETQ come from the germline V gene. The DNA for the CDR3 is TGCGCCAGCAGCGAAACAGGTCTCTCTGTTGGCTACACCTTC. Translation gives CASSETGLSVGYTF. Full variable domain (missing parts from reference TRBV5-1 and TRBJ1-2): KAGVTQTPRYLIKTRGQQVTLSCSPISGHRSVSWYQQTPGQGLQFLFEYFSETQRNKGNFPGRFSGRQFSNSRSEMNVSTLELGDSALYLCASSETGLSVGYTFGSGTRLTVV.

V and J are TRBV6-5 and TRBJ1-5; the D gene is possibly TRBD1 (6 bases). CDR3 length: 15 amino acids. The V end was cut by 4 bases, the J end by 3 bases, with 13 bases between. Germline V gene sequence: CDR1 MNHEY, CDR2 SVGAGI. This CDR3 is CASSSDRRSNQPQHF. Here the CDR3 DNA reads TGTGCCAGCAGTTCCGACAGGCGCTCCAATCAGCCCCAGCATTTT.

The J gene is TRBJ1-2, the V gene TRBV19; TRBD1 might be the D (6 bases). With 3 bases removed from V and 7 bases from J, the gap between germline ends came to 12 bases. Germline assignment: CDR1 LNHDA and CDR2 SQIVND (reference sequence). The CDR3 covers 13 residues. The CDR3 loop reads CASSIGVGAGYTF. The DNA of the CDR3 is TGTGCCAGTAGTATTGGGGTGGGGGCTGGCTACACCTTC.

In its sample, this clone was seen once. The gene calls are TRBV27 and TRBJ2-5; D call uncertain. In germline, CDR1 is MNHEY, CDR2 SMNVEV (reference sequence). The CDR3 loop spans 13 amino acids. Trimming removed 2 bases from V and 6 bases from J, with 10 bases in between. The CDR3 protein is CASSLELGKTQYF. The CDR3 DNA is TGTGCCAGCAGTTTAGAGTTAGGGAAGACCCAGTACTTC.

CDR3 region: CASSLGTNQPQHF. CDR3 DNA sequence: TGTGCCAGCAGCTTGGGGACTAATCAGCCCCAGCATTTT. This rearrangement joins TRBV11-2 to TRBJ1-5; possible D gene TRBD1, 5 bases. The CDR3 consists of 13 residues. V was trimmed by 3 bases and J by 4 bases, leaving 7 bases between them. CDR1 is SGHAT and CDR2 is FQNNGV in the germline V gene.

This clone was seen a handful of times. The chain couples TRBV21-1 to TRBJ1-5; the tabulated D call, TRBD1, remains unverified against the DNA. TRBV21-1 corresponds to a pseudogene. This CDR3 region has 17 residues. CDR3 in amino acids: CASSKADAWQSNQPQHF. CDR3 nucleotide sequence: TGTGCCAGCAGCAAAGCTGATGCATGGCAGAGCAATCAGCCCCAGCATTTT.

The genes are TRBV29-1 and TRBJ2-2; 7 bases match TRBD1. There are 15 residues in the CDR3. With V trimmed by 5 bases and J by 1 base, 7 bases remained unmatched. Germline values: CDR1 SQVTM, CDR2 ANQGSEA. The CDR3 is CSVSDRDRNTGELFF. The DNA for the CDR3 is TGCAGCGTTTCCGACCGGGACAGGAACACCGGGGAGCTGTTTTTT.

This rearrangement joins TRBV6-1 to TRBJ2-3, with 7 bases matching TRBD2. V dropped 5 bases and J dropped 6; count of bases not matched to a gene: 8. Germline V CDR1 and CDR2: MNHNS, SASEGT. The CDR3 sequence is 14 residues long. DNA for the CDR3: TGTGCCAGCAGTCCAGGACTAGTGTCTGATACGCAGTATTTT. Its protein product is CASSPGLVSDTQYF.

CDR3 amino acids: CASRTGTSGYNEQFF. DNA of the CDR3: TGTGCCAGCAGAACCGGGACTAGCGGCTACAATGAGCAGTTCTTC. The V gene is TRBV5-4, the J gene TRBJ2-1; 11 positions match TRBD2. Germline V gives CDR1 SGHNT, CDR2 YYREEE (reference sequence). CDR3 size: 15 residues. Trimming took 5 bases from V and 3 from J; bases not matched to a gene: 4.

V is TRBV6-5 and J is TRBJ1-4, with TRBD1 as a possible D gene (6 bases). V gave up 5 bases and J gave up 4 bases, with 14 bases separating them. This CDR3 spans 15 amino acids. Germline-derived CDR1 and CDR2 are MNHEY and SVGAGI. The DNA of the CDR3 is TGTGCCAGCAGTCTCGGACAGAATCATAATGAAAAACTGTTTTTT. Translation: CASSLGQNHNEKLFF.

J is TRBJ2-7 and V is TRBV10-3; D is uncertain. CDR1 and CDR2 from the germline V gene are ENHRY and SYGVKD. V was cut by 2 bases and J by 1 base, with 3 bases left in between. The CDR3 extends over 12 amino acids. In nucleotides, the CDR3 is TGTGCCATCAGTGAGCCGTCCTACGAGCAGTACTTC. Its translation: CAISEPSYEQYF.

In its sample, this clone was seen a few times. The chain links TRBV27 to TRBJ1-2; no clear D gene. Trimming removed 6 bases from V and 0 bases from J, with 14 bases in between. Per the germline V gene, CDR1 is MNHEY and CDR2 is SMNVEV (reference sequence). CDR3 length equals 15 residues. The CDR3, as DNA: TGTGCCAGCAGGCCTCAGGATTTAGCTAACTATGGCTACACCTTC. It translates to CASRPQDLANYGYTF.

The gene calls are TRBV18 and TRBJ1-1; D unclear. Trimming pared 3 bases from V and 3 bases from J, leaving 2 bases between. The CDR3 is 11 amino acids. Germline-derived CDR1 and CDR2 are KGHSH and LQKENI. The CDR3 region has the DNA TGTGCCAGCTCACCTGACACTGAAGCTTTCTTT. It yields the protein CASSPDTEAFF.

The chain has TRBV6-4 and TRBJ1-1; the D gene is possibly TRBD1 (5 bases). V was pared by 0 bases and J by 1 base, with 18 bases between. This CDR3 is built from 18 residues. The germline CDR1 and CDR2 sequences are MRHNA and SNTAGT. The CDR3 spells CASSDSPGHWGKNTEAFF. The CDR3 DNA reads TGTGCCAGCAGTGACTCACCAGGGCATTGGGGAAAGAACACTGAAGCTTTCTTT.

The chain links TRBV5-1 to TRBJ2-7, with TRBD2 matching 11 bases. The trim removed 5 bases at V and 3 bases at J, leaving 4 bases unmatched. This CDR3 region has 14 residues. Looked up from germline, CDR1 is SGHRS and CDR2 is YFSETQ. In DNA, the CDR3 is TGCGCCAGCAGACTAGCGGGAGATTTCTACGAGCAGTACTTC. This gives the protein CASRLAGDFYEQYF.

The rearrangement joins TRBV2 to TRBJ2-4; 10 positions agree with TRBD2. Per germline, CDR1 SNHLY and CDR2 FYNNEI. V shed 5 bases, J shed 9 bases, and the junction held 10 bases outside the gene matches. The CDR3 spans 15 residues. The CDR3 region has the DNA TGTGCCAGCAGTCGACTAGCGGGTGCCTTGGGCATTCAGTACTTC. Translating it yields CASSRLAGALGIQYF.

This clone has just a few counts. The CDR3 DNA follows: TGTGCCAGCAGCTTAGGATGGGAAAAAACTGAAGCTTTCTTT. This sequence encodes CASSLGWEKTEAFF. V usage is TRBV7-9 and J usage is TRBJ1-1; D uncertain. CDR1 is SEHNR, CDR2 FQNEAQ, per germline (reference sequence). The CDR3 has 14 amino acids. V dropped 1 base and J dropped 5 bases, with 11 bases sitting between them.

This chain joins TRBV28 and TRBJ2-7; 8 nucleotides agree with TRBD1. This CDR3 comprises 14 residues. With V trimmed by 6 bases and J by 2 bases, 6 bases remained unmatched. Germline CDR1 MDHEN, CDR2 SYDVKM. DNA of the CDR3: TGTGCCAGCAGGCCCTCGGACAGGGCCTACGAGCAGTACTTC. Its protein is CASRPSDRAYEQYF.

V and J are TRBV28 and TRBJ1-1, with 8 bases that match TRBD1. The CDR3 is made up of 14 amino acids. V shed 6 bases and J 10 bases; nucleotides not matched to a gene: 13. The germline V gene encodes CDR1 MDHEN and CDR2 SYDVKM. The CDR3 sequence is CASSPGTGVLRAFF. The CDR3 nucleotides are TGTGCCAGCAGCCCCGGGACAGGCGTCCTCCGAGCTTTCTTT.

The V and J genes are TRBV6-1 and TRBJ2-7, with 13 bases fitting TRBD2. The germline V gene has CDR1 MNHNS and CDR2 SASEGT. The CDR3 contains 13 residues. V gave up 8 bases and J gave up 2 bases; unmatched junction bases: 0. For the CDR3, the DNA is TGTGCCAGCGGACTAGCGGGGGCCTACGAGCAGTACTTC. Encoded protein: CASGLAGAYEQYF.

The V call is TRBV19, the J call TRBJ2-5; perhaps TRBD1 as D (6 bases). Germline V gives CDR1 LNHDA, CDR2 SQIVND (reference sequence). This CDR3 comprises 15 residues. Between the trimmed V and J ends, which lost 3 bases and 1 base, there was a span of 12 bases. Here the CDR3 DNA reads TGTGCCAGTAGTATGGTGACAGGACTCCAAGAGACCCAGTACTTC. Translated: CASSMVTGLQETQYF.

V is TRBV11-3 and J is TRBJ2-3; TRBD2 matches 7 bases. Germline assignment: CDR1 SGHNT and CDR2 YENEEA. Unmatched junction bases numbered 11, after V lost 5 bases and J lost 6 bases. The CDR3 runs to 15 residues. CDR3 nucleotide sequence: TGTGCCAGCAGCACCCGTTTGGGGGGGTGGGATACGCAGTATTTT. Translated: CASSTRLGGWDTQYF.